The 5 T cell receptor beta chains below come from one sample, sequenced in a study of blood T cells in healthy people across ages. The second PCR ran about 6 to 12 cycles with a sample-barcoded 5' primer and J-beta primers. Via MiXCR, TCRdb re-called the 5' RACE reads, giving one row per CDR3 protein. Of around 1,000,000 distinct CDR3 sequences listed, under 30% were seen once; the top ten hold approximately 0.7%. This sample was also put to use in a study of T cells of mothers and their children.

The source material was blood. The source is a girl aged 2 to 10 in good health.

This chain links TRBV28 with TRBJ2-5; 7 bases agree with TRBD1. The V gene's germline CDR1 is MDHEN and CDR2 SYDVKM. The ends lost 4 bases at V and 2 bases at J; junction bases unmatched: 13. This CDR3 has 17 residues. DNA of the CDR3: TGTGCCAGCAGTTCTAATCGGGACAGCCAACAACAAGAGACCCAGTACTTC. It is translated as CASSSNRDSQQQETQYF.

The chain couples TRBV4-3 to TRBJ1-1, with D perhaps TRBD1 (6 bases). Trimming took off 4 bases at V and 0 bases at J, with 24 bases between the two ends. The germline gives CDR1 LGHNA, CDR2 YSLEER. The CDR3 is made up of 19 amino acids. As DNA, the CDR3 is TGCGCCAGCAGCCCTCATCCGCCGGGGGAAGGGGGAATGAACACTGAAGCTTTCTTT. Translating gives CASSPHPPGEGGMNTEAFF.

This clonotype occurred a few times. CDR3 DNA: TGTGCCAGCAGTCCCGGAGGTGGGCAGGGAATCTACGAGCAGTACTTC. Protein: CASSPGGGQGIYEQYF. The V gene is TRBV6-2 or TRBV6-3, the J gene TRBJ2-7; either TRBD1 or TRBD2 may supply D (5 bases each). V lost 5 bases and J 3 bases, leaving 20 bases between the germline ends. Germline V lookup: CDR1 MNHEY, CDR2 SVGEGT. The CDR3 length is 16 residues.

This clonotype was counted between two and nine times. V gene TRBV3-1 combines with J gene TRBJ2-1, with D tentatively TRBD1 or TRBD2 (6 bases each). This CDR3 contains 18 residues. CDR1 and CDR2 from the germline V gene are LGHDT and YNNKEL (reference sequence). Trimming stripped 2 bases from V and 4 bases from J, with 21 bases between. CDR3 sequence reads: CASSQYRLGGIGYNEQFF. CDR3 DNA: TGTGCCAGCAGCCAATACCGTTTAGGGGGGATAGGATACAATGAGCAGTTCTTC.

The genes are TRBV12-3 or TRBV12-4 and TRBJ2-7, with 7 bases lining up with TRBD2. CDR3 length equals 13 residues. V lost 4 bases to trimming and J lost 9 bases; unmatched junction nucleotides: 9. CDR3 region: CASSWGGDVGQYF. In nucleotides, the CDR3 is TGTGCCAGCAGTTGGGGGGGGGATGTTGGGCAGTACTTC.